This T cell receptor (beta chain) was documented in a study of shared clonotypes between healthy human individuals. The assay was immunoSEQ multiplex PCR, and TCRdb's table has in-frame clones only and misses some. The sample shows roughly 640,000 clones, over 65% of them seen only once. Germline CDR1 MNHEY, CDR2 SMNVEV (reference sequence). V was clipped by 5 bases and J by 10 bases, with 14 bases between them. The CDR3 runs to 12 residues. This chain connects TRBV27 to TRBJ1-2, with no clear D. This clonotype was obtained from a young woman in good health. Sequencing was done on a sample of memory CD4+ T cells sorted from blood. Subset reported: CD45RA-negative fraction. Here the CDR3 reads CASSTQQLPYTF. The CDR3 region has the DNA TGTGCCAGCAGTACTCAACAGCTTCCCTACACCTTC.